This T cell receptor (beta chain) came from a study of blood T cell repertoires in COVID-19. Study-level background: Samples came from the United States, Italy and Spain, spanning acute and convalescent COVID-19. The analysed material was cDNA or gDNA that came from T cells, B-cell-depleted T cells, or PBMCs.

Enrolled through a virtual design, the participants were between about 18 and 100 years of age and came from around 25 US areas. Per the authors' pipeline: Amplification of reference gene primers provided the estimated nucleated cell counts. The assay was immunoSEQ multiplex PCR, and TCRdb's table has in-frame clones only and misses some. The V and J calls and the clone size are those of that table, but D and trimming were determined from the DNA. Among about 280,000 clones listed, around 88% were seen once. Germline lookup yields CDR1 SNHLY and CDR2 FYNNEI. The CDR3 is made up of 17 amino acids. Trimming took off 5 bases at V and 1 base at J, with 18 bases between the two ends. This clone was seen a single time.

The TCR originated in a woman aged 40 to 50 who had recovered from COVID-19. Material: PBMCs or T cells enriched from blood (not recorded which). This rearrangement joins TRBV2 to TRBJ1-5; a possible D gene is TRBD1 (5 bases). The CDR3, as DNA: TGTGCCAGCAGTCAGCAGGGTGCGTGGGCGAGCAATCAGCCCCAGCATTTT. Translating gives CASSQQGAWASNQPQHF.